The 2 T cell receptor beta chains below all came from one sample that was sequenced in a study of T cells after yellow fever vaccination. Each CDR3 protein gets one entry after TCRdb re-called the 5' RACE reads with MiXCR. The sample includes around 550,000 distinct CDR3 sequences, 15% to 20% of them seen just once. Sequences were derived from PBMCs, sampled 15 days after the yellow fever booster vaccination. The receptors come from a man aged 25 to 40 who received the YFV17D yellow fever vaccine.

The V call is TRBV6-2 or TRBV6-3, the J call TRBJ2-1; 8 bases align to TRBD1. From germline, CDR1 is MNHEY and CDR2 SVGEGT. J lost 3 bases, V lost 0 bases, and 4 bases had no gene match. This CDR3 contains 16 residues. CDR3 nucleotide sequence: TGTGCCAGCAGTTACTCGCAGGGGGCAGTCTACAATGAGCAGTTCTTC. Protein: CASSYSQGAVYNEQFF.

The chain links TRBV5-1 to TRBJ1-4; 9 bases are shared with TRBD1. After removal of 5 bases from V and 1 base from J, the junction contained 3 bases not matched to a gene. Germline CDR1 SGHRS, CDR2 YFSETQ. The CDR3 extends over 15 amino acids. CDR3 DNA sequence: TGCGCCAGCAGAGGACAGGGGCGAACTAATGAAAAACTGTTTTTT. Translating gives CASRGQGRTNEKLFF. Full variable domain (rest looked up from reference TRBV5-1 and TRBJ1-4): KAGVTQTPRYLIKTRGQQVTLSCSPISGHRSVSWYQQTPGQGLQFLFEYFSETQRNKGNFPGRFSGRQFSNSRSEMNVSTLELGDSALYLCASRGQGRTNEKLFFGSGTQLSVL.